The entry below describes one T cell receptor (beta chain). The sample is drawn from a study of control samples from healthy donors and cancer patients. The CDR3 sequence is 16 residues long. V was cut by 0 bases and J by 5 bases, with 16 bases left in between. Germline CDR1 reads LGHDT; CDR2 reads YNNKEL (reference sequence). The protocol was immunoSEQ multiplex PCR, while the TCRdb copy is restricted to in-frame clones and leaves out a portion. The data hold approximately 90,000 clones, with around 90% observed a single time. Source material: blood. This receptor was obtained from a woman in her 70s in good health. V usage is TRBV3-1 (or the pseudogene TRBV3-2) and J usage is TRBJ2-5; D is perhaps TRBD1 or TRBD2 (6 bases each). The CDR3 loop is CASSQDDRRGQETQYF. In DNA, the CDR3 is TGTGCCAGCAGCCAAGATGACCGCCGGGGGCAGGAGACCCAGTACTTC.